A few counts support the clone carrying this T cell receptor (beta chain). Its antigen is not known. It was from roughly 21,000 to 960,000 sorted cells, with 10%, 30% or 50% RNA, that naive CD8 libraries came. Sorting recovered naive CD8 T cells on a CD8+CD4-CCR7+CD45RA+ profile. This sample stems from a study of molecular identifiers for immune sequencing clone quantification. Points from the study as a whole: More than 97% of effector molecules, versus under 1% of naive-cell molecules, belonged to clones above 20 RNA copies. Should identical TCR molecules share a barcode, the sizes of highly expanded clones could be underestimated.

Via MiXCR, TCRdb re-called the PCR reads, giving one row per CDR3 protein. The sample lists over 50,000 distinct CDR3 sequences; 35% to 40% were seen once. The V and J ends lost 4 bases and 4 bases respectively, with 4 bases between them. The CDR3 totals 11 residues. Input material: naive CD8+ T cells from blood, with Jurkat cell RNA spiked in. The subset here: FACS-sorted CD8+CD4-CCR7+CD45RA+ naive T cells. J is TRBJ1-2 and V is TRBV12-3 or TRBV12-4; D is unclear. The TCR sequence derives from a human donor in good health. Some libraries in this study had Jurkat cell RNA spiked in. CDR3 DNA: TGTGCCAGCAGTTCAGCCTATGGCTACACCTTC. Protein sequence: CASSSAYGYTF.